This T cell receptor beta chain was obtained from a study of STAT5B mutations in CD4+ large granular lymphocyte leukemia. Sequencing was at survey level. TCRdb's copy holds only in-frame clones and misses some; the assay was immunoSEQ multiplex PCR. The repertoire consists of about 30,000 clones, with about 77% occurring once and the leading ten covering over 2%. Points on this clone: Its matching antigen is unknown.

Regarding the study as a whole: 8/27 top patient clones versus 2/35 control clones were TRBV06-family. Patient CD4-sorted repertoires stayed more clonal than healthy ones after leukemic-clone removal.

Controls came from buffy coats of healthy blood donors. CDR3 size: 13 residues. CDR1 is SGHAT and CDR2 is FQNNGV in the germline V gene. V lost 3 bases to trimming and J lost 4 bases, with 6 bases between them. The specimen was CD4+ T cells from blood buffy coats. The chain recombines TRBV11-2 with TRBJ2-2; D is unclear. The source is a human donor in good health. This CDR3 reads CASSFQTTGELFF. The CDR3 DNA follows: TGTGCCAGCAGCTTTCAGACCACCGGGGAGCTGTTTTTT.